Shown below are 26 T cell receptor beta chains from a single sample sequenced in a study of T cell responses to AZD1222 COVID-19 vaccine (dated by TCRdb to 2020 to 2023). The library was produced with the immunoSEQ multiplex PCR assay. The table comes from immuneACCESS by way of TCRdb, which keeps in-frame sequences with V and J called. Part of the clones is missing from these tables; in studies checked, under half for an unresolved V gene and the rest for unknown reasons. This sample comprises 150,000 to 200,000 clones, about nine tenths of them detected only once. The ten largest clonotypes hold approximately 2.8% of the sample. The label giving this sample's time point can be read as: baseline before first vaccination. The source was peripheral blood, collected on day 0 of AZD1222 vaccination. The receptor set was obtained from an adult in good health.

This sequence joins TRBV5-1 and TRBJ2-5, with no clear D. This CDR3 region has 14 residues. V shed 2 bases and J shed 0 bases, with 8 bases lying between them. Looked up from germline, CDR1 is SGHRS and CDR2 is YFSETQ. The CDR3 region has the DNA TGCGCCAGCAGCTTAACGGCCAACCAAGAGACCCAGTACTTC. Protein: CASSLTANQETQYF.

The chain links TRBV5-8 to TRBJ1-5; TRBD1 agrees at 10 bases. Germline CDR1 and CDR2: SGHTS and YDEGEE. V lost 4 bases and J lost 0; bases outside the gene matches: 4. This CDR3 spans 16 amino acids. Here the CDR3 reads CASSIWTGGSNQPQHF. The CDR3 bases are TGTGCCAGCAGCATATGGACAGGGGGTAGCAATCAGCCCCAGCATTTT.

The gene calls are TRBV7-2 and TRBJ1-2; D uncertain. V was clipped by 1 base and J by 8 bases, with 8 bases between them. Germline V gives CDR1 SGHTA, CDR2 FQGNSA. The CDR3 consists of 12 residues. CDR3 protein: CASSLVSVGYTF. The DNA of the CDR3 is TGTGCCAGCAGCTTAGTAAGTGTCGGCTACACCTTC.

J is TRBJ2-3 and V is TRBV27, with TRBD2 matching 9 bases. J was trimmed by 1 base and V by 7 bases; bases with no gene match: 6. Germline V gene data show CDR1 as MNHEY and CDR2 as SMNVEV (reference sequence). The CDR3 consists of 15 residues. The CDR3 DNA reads TGTGCCAGCAAGGCGGGGGGGCCGGGCACAGATACGCAGTATTTT. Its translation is CASKAGGPGTDTQYF.

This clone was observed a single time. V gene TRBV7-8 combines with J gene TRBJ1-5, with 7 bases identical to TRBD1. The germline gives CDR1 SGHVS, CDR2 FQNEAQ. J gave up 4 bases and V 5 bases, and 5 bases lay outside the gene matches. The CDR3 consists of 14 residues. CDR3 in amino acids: CASSNTGENQPQHF. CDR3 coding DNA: TGTGCCAGCAGCAACACAGGGGAGAATCAGCCCCAGCATTTT.

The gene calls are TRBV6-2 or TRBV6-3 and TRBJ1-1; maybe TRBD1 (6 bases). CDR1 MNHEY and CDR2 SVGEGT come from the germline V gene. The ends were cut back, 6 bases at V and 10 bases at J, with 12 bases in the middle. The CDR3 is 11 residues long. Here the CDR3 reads CASSPGGRAFF. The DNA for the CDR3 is TGTGCCAGCAGCCCCGGGGGGCGAGCTTTCTTT.

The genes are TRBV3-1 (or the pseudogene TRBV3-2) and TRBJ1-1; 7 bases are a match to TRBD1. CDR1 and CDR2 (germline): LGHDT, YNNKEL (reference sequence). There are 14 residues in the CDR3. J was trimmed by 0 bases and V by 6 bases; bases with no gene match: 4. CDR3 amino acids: CASRGDSLNTEAFF. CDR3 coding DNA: TGTGCCAGCAGGGGGGACAGCTTGAACACTGAAGCTTTCTTT.

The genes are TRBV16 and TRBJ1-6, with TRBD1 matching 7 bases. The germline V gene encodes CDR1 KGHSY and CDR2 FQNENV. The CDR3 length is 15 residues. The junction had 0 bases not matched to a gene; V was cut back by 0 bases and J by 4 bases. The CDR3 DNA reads TGTGCCAGCAGCCAATCGACAGGGTATAATTCACCCCTCCACTTT. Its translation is CASSQSTGYNSPLHF.

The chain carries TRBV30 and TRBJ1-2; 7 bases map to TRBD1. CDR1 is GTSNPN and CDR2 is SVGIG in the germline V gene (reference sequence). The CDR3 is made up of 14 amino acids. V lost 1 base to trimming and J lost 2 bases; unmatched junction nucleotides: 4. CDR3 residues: CAWSDDRVNYGYTF. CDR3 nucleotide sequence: TGTGCCTGGAGTGACGACAGGGTCAACTATGGCTACACCTTC.

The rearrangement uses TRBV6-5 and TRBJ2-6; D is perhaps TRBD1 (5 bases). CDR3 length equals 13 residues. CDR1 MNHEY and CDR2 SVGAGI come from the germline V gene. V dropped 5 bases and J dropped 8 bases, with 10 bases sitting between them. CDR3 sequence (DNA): TGTGCCAGCAGTATACGACAGCCCAACGTCCTGACTTTC. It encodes CASSIRQPNVLTF.

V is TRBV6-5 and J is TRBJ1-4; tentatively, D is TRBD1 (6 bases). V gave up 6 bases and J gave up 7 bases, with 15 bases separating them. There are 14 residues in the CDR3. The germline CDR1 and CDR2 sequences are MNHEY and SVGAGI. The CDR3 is CASRPRGAGEKLFF. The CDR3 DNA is TGTGCCAGCAGACCTCGGGGGGCAGGTGAAAAACTGTTTTTT.

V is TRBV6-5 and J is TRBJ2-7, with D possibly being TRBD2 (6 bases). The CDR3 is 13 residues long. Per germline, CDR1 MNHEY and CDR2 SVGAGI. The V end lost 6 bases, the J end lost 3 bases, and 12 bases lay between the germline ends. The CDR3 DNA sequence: TGTGCCAGCAGACCGTCCGGGGGCTACGAGCAGTACTTC. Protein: CASRPSGGYEQYF.

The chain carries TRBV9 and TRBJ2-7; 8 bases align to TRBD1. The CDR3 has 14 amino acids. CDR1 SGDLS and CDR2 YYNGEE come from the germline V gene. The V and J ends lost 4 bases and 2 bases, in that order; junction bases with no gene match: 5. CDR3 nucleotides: TGTGCCAGCAGCCCCCGGACAGGGCCCTACGAGCAGTACTTC. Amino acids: CASSPRTGPYEQYF.

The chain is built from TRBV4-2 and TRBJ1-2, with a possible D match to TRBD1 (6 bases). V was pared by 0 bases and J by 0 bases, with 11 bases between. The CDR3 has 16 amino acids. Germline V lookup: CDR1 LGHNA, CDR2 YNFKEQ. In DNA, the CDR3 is TGTGCCAGCAGCCAAGATGGGGGACAAACTAACTATGGCTACACCTTC. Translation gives CASSQDGGQTNYGYTF.

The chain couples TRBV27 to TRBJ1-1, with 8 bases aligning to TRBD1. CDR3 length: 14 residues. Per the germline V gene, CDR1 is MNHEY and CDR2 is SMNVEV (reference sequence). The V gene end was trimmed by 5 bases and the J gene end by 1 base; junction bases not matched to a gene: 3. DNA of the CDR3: TGTGCCAGCAGTATTCAGGGGGCGAACACTGAAGCTTTCTTT. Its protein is CASSIQGANTEAFF.

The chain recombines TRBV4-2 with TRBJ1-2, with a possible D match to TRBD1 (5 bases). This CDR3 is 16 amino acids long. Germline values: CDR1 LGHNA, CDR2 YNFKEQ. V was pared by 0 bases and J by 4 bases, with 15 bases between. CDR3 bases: TGTGCCAGCAGCCAAGATCGACAGCCCTGGGGCTATGGCTACACCTTC. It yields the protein CASSQDRQPWGYGYTF.

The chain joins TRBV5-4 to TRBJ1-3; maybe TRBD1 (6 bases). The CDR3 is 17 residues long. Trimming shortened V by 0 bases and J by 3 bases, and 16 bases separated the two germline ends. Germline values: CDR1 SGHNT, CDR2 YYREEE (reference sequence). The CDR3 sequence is CASSLALGGGIGNTIYF. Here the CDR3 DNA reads TGTGCCAGCAGCTTGGCCTTAGGAGGGGGGATTGGAAACACCATATATTTT.

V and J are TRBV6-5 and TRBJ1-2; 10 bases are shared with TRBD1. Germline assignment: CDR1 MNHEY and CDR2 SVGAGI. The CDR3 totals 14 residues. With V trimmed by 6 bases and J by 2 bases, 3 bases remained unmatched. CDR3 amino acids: CASRTGGTNYGYTF. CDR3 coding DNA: TGTGCCAGCAGGACAGGGGGCACCAACTATGGCTACACCTTC.

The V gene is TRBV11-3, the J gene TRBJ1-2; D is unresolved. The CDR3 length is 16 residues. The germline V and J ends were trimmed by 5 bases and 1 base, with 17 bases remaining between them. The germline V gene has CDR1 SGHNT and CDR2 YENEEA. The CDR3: CASSPNSPIFNYGYTF. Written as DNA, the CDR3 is TGTGCCAGCAGCCCCAACAGTCCTATCTTTAACTATGGCTACACCTTC.

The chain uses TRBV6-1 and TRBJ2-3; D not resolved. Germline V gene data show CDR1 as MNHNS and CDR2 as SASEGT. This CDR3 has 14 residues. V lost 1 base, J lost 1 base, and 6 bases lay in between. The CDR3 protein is CASSEEAGTDTQYF. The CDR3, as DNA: TGTGCCAGCAGTGAAGAGGCCGGCACAGATACGCAGTATTTT.

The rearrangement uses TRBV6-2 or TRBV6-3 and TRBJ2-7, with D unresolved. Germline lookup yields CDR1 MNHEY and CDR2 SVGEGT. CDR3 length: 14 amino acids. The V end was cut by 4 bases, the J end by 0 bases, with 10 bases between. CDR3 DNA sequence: TGTGCCAGCAGTTCGGGTGAGCGCTCCTACGAGCAGTACTTC. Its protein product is CASSSGERSYEQYF.

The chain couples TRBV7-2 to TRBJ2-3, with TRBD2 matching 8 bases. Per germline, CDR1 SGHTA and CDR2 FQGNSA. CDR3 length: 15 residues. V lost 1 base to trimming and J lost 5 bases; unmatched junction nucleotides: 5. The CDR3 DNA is TGTGCCAGCAGCTTAGAAGCGGGGGCGGGAGATACGCAGTATTTT. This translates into CASSLEAGAGDTQYF.

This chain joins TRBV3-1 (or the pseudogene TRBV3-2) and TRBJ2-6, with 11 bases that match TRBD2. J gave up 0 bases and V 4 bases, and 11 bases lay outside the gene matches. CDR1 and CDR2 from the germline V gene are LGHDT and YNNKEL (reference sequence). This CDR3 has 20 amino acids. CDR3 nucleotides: TGTGCCAGCAGCCCTCTCTCCCTAGCGGGGGGCTCCTCTGGGGCCAACGTCCTGACTTTC. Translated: CASSPLSLAGGSSGANVLTF.

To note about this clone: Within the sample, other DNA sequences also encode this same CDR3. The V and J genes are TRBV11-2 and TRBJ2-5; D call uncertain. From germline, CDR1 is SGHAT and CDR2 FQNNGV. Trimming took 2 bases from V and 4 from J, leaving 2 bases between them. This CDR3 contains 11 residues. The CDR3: CASSLLETQYF. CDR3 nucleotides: TGTGCCAGCAGCTTATTAGAGACCCAGTACTTC.

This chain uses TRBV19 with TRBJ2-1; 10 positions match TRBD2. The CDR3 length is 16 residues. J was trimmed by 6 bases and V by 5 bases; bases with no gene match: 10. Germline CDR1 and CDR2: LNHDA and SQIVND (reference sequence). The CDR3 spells CASSAPTSGGANEQFF. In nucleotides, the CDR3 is TGTGCCAGTAGTGCCCCCACGAGCGGGGGGGCCAATGAGCAGTTCTTC.

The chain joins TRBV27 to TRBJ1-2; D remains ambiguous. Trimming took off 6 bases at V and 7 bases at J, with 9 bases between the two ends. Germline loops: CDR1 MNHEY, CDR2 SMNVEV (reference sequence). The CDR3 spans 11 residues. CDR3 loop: CASRGTGGYTF. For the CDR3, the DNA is TGTGCCAGCAGGGGTACGGGTGGCTACACCTTC.